Below are 18 T cell receptor beta chains sequenced from a single sample in a study of T cell responses to AZD1222 COVID-19 vaccine. Sequenced by immunoSEQ multiplex PCR; TCRdb stores in-frame clones only, minus some. The top ten hold 1.7% of the sample, which has 130,000 to 150,000 clones, roughly 92% seen once. Here the sequenced sample was peripheral blood, taken on day 0 of AZD1222 vaccination. The origin of the receptors is an adult in good health.

The J gene is TRBJ2-4, the V gene TRBV29-1; D not certain. The CDR3 totals 17 residues. V was pared by 0 bases and J by 1 base, with 16 bases between. Per the germline V gene, CDR1 is SQVTM and CDR2 is ANQGSEA. CDR3 nucleotide sequence: TGCAGCGTTGAAGATAACGGTCCTTTAAGGGCCAAAAACATTCAGTACTTC. This sequence encodes CSVEDNGPLRAKNIQYF.

Notes on this clone: Other DNA sequences of this sample code for an identical CDR3. The V gene is TRBV27, the J gene TRBJ1-5, with D maybe TRBD1 (5 bases). Germline CDR1 reads MNHEY; CDR2 reads SMNVEV (reference sequence). There are 14 residues in the CDR3. V gave up 3 bases and J gave up 0 bases, with 6 bases separating them. In DNA form, the CDR3 reads TGTGCCAGCAGTTTTGGGGGTAGCAATCAGCCCCAGCATTTT. This codes for CASSFGGSNQPQHF.

This clone was counted a single time. V is TRBV28 and J is TRBJ2-7; D may be TRBD2 (5 bases). V lost 7 bases and J 2 bases, leaving 18 bases between the germline ends. CDR1 MDHEN and CDR2 SYDVKM come from the germline V gene. CDR3 size: 15 residues. In nucleotides, the CDR3 is TGTGCCAGCACCAACCCCGGCGGGTCTCCCTACGAGCAGTACTTC. It yields the protein CASTNPGGSPYEQYF.

The CDR3 spells CASSGWVAGGYNEQFF. The DNA of the CDR3 is TGTGCCAGCAGCGGCTGGGTAGCGGGAGGCTACAATGAGCAGTTCTTC. The chain carries TRBV6-4 and TRBJ2-1; TRBD2 aligns across 10 bases. This CDR3 region has 16 residues. CDR1 is MRHNA and CDR2 is SNTAGT in the germline V gene. V lost 6 bases, J lost 3 bases, and 8 bases stayed unmatched.

V gene TRBV28 combines with J gene TRBJ2-1; 8 bases are a match to TRBD1. The trim removed 5 bases at V and 8 bases at J, leaving 20 bases unmatched. Per germline, CDR1 MDHEN and CDR2 SYDVKM. The CDR3 runs to 18 residues. DNA for the CDR3: TGTGCCAGCAGTAGGCAGGGGGCATGGGACTCCCTAACTCATGAGCAGTTCTTC. Translation: CASSRQGAWDSLTHEQFF.

The rearrangement links TRBV3-1 (or the pseudogene TRBV3-2) to TRBJ1-2; 9 bases agree with TRBD1. There are 16 residues in the CDR3. Germline CDR1 and CDR2: LGHDT and YNNKEL (reference sequence). The junction had 10 bases not matched to a gene; V was cut back by 4 bases and J by 4 bases. The DNA for the CDR3 is TGTGCCAGCAGCCTCCGGGACAGGGCATCCCCCTATGGCTACACCTTC. Amino acids: CASSLRDRASPYGYTF.

This clone appeared once. The V gene is TRBV30, the J gene TRBJ1-2, with 9 bases that match TRBD1. CDR1 is GTSNPN and CDR2 is SVGIG in the germline V gene (reference sequence). The CDR3 consists of 15 residues. CDR3 loop: CATRAGQGFFYGYTF. The CDR3, as DNA: TGTGCTACCCGTGCGGGACAGGGATTTTTTTATGGCTACACCTTC.

V gene TRBV6-5 combines with J gene TRBJ1-3; D may be TRBD1 (5 bases). CDR1 is MNHEY and CDR2 is SVGAGI in the germline V gene. The germline V and J ends were trimmed by 8 bases and 4 bases, with 12 bases remaining between them. The CDR3 is made up of 13 amino acids. CDR3 amino acids: CASGMRGGNTIYF. For the CDR3, the DNA is TGTGCCAGCGGGATGAGGGGAGGAAACACCATATATTTT.

This sequence joins TRBV11-2 and TRBJ1-2, with D possibly being TRBD1 (5 bases). Germline V gene lookup returns CDR1 SGHAT and CDR2 FQNNGV. This CDR3 has 16 amino acids. Between the trimmed V and J ends, which lost 2 bases and 4 bases, there was a span of 17 bases. CDR3 bases: TGTGCCAGCAGCTTATCCCCTCGCAGGGTACCCTATGGCTACACCTTC. It specifies CASSLSPRRVPYGYTF.

The chain carries TRBV5-1 and TRBJ2-7, with 11 positions matching TRBD1. V lost 4 bases, J lost 3 bases, and 6 bases stayed unmatched. Germline assignment: CDR1 SGHRS and CDR2 YFSETQ. CDR3 length: 15 amino acids. The CDR3 is CASSRQGTGGYEQYF. The CDR3 DNA reads TGCGCCAGCAGCCGACAGGGGACAGGGGGCTACGAGCAGTACTTC.

The gene calls are TRBV14 and TRBJ1-4, with TRBD1 matching over 9 bases. CDR3 length: 16 amino acids. The germline V gene encodes CDR1 SGHDN and CDR2 FVKESK. V lost 3 bases to trimming and J lost 7 bases; unmatched junction nucleotides: 9. The CDR3 region has the DNA TGTGCCAGCAGCCAGCAGACCGGGACAGGGCGTGAAAAACTGTTTTTT. Translation: CASSQQTGTGREKLFF.

The chain has TRBV5-1 and TRBJ1-6, with D uncertain. This CDR3 contains 12 residues. The germline gives CDR1 SGHRS, CDR2 YFSETQ. V gave up 2 bases and J gave up 7 bases, with 4 bases separating them. The CDR3 DNA follows: TGCGCCAGCAGCTTCCAGAATTCACCCCTCCACTTT. This encodes CASSFQNSPLHF.

The chain couples TRBV5-4 to TRBJ2-1, with D possibly being TRBD2 (5 bases). The CDR3 is 15 residues long. CDR1 SGHNT and CDR2 YYREEE come from the germline V gene (reference sequence). Trimming stripped 0 bases from V and 7 bases from J, with 14 bases between. The DNA for the CDR3 is TGTGCCAGCAGCTTGGGGGTAGCGAGTTCGAATGAGCAGTTCTTC. Its protein is CASSLGVASSNEQFF.

The V call is TRBV6-5, the J call TRBJ1-5; no definite D call. V was trimmed by 4 bases and J by 3 bases, leaving 7 bases between them. This CDR3 is built from 13 residues. From germline, CDR1 is MNHEY and CDR2 SVGAGI. The CDR3 sequence is CASSWGVNQPQHF. CDR3 sequence (DNA): TGTGCCAGCAGTTGGGGAGTCAATCAGCCCCAGCATTTT.

The chain combines TRBV28 with TRBJ1-1; D may be TRBD1 (5 bases). Looked up from germline, CDR1 is MDHEN and CDR2 is SYDVKM. The CDR3 totals 17 residues. V was clipped by 3 bases and J by 1 base, with 18 bases between them. Here the CDR3 reads CASSFGRVGAQNTEAFF. The CDR3 DNA sequence: TGTGCCAGCAGTTTTGGCAGGGTTGGAGCGCAGAACACTGAAGCTTTCTTT.

The V call is TRBV28, the J call TRBJ2-5; D gene uncertain. Trimming removed 5 bases at V and 0 bases at J, with 4 bases between. Germline assignment: CDR1 MDHEN and CDR2 SYDVKM. This CDR3 contains 12 residues. The CDR3 sequence: CASSDDQETQYF. Written as DNA, the CDR3 is TGTGCCAGCAGTGACGACCAAGAGACCCAGTACTTC.

V is TRBV5-4 and J is TRBJ2-1; 8 positions agree with TRBD1. CDR3 length equals 16 residues. V trimming: 4 bases; J trimming: 0 bases; junction bases outside the gene matches: 6. Germline CDR1 is SGHNT and CDR2 is YYREEE (reference sequence). This CDR3 is CASSAGQGSSYNEQFF. The CDR3 coding sequence is TGTGCCAGCAGCGCAGGACAGGGTAGCTCCTACAATGAGCAGTTCTTC.

This chain connects TRBV6-1 to TRBJ1-5, with D possibly being TRBD1 (5 bases). The germline gives CDR1 MNHNS, CDR2 SASEGT. CDR3 length: 14 residues. Trimming stripped 1 base from V and 7 bases from J, with 11 bases between. CDR3 sequence (DNA): TGTGCCAGCAGTGAAGGAGGGGAACGGCAGCCCCAGCATTTT. It yields the protein CASSEGGERQPQHF.